The table lists the clone carrying this T cell receptor beta chain with many counts. The antigen is not known. The source of the sample is a study of human T cells and chemical hapten exposure. The germline V gene encodes CDR1 MNHEY and CDR2 SMNVEV (reference sequence). This CDR3 region has 14 residues. The V end was cut by 0 bases, the J end by 2 bases, with 8 bases between. Time point reported: healthy volunteer bleed at 2 weeks. The starting material, unfractionated whole blood, was used for total RNA extraction. General observations from the study: Sensitizing to DPC left TCRs with a frequency above 1 in 1000 unaltered.

Per the authors' pipeline: Ranging from about 20,000 to 750,000, TCR counts per sample had a median value of around 91,000. TCRdb re-called the RACE reads through MiXCR, storing one row per CDR3 protein. For this entry, the V and J calls and clone size follow TCRdb and not the study's own pipeline. The table has about 130,000 distinct CDR3 sequences, approximately 9.5% seen once; the top ten hold 1.5% to 2%. This TCR was sampled from a male donor in good health. Some clones in this sample may be carry-over from other donors' samples. The sample consisted of whole blood. This chain joins TRBV27 and TRBJ2-7; no clear D gene. The CDR3 DNA is TGTGCCAGCAGTTTATCCCTCCTGGCCTACGAGCAGTACTTC. Its protein is CASSLSLLAYEQYF.